This T cell receptor beta chain stems from a study of CD8 T cells in ankylosing spondylitis. CDR1 is SGHAT and CDR2 is FQNNGV in the germline V gene. The CDR3 sequence is 16 residues long. The ends lost 4 bases at V and 4 bases at J; junction bases unmatched: 9. Study-wide findings and caveats: Some motif variants had been reported before (in reactive arthritis synovial fluid and blood). Characteristic, it appeared, of ankylosing spondylitis blood was a TCR beta motif of 7 or 8 highly homologous variants. Enrichment of disease-linked clones was reportedly significant in matched ankylosing spondylitis synovial fluid.

About this clonotype itself: Its antigen remains unidentified.

Each TCR beta library was made by quantitative 5'-RACE that incorporated molecular barcodes. Each CDR3 protein is one row after TCRdb ran MiXCR on the 5' RACE reads. The sample shows around 770,000 distinct CDR3 sequences, under 20% of them seen only once. V usage is TRBV11-2 and J usage is TRBJ2-7; 11 bases fit TRBD2. The sequencing sample was made of blood, either unsorted or a sorted T cell fraction (not recorded which). The clonotype was recovered from a male donor with ankylosing spondylitis. DNA of the CDR3: TGTGCCAGCAGCTCAAATACCGGGACTAGCGGTTACGAGCAGTACTTC. It codes for CASSSNTGTSGYEQYF.